This is a list of T cell receptor beta chains from one sample in a study of blood T cell repertoires in COVID-19. Clones were read by immunoSEQ multiplex PCR, and TCRdb kept only the in-frame ones, dropping some. The sample shows under 80,000 clones, 79% of them seen only once. Sequenced sample: peripheral blood. The receptors stem from a human donor in a cohort sampled during active COVID-19. Both conserved end residues are part of each CDR3. A D gene is named only where the DNA matches it firmly. Some rows have no size entry. The others give once, few or many, or a class for an expanded clone.

-	-	TRBJ1-5	TRBV15	TGTGCCACCAGCCTTGGGCAGGGAATAAAGCCCCAGCATTTT	CATSLGQGIKPQHF
TRBD1	-	TRBJ2-7	TRBV6-1	TGTGCCAGCAGTGATAACAGGGGATACGCCCGCAACCTCTACGAGCAGTACTTC	CASSDNRGYARNLYEQYF
TRBD2	once	TRBJ2-7	TRBV3-1/TRBV3-2	TGTGCCAGCAGTCCTAGCGGGATCGAGCAGTACTTC	CASSPSGIEQYF
TRBD2	-	TRBJ2-6	TRBV7-3	TGTGCCAGCAGCTTAGAAGCGGGACCCTCTGGGGCCAACGTCCTGACTTTC	CASSLEAGPSGANVLTF
TRBD2	few	TRBJ2-1	TRBV3-1/TRBV3-2	TGTGCCAGCAGATTTGGGGTTAGCGGGACCAATGAGCAGTTCTTC	CASRFGVSGTNEQFF
TRBD2	-	TRBJ2-1	TRBV3-1/TRBV3-2	TGTGCCAGTTCGACTAGCGGAGTCTATGAGCAGTTCTTC	CASSTSGVYEQFF
-	-	TRBJ2-3	TRBV30	TGTGCCTGGAGTCAAGGGGGTCTAAACACAGATACGCAGTATTTT	CAWSQGGLNTDTQYF
-	few	TRBJ2-1	TRBV4-1	TGCGCCAGCAGCCAAGAGGAGAAGGGGTCGCCACAGCAGTTCTTC	CASSQEEKGSPQQFF
-	-	TRBJ2-7	TRBV19	TGTGCCAGTAGCCGAACGGGAAGGACGTCGACGACGGAGTACTTC	CASSRTGRTSTTEYF
TRBD2	-	TRBJ2-2	TRBV9	TGTGCCAGCAGCGTAGCTGTCGGGAGGAGAAACACCGGGGAGCTGTTTTTT	CASSVAVGRRNTGELFF
TRBD1	-	TRBJ1-2	TRBV7-8	TGTGCCAGCACTCCAAGGGGACAGGGGGCGGGTGGCTACACCTTC	CASTPRGQGAGGYTF
-	-	TRBJ2-5	TRBV11-1	TGTGCCAGCAGCTTAGTCGGAGGGCCCCAAGAGACCCAGTACTTC	CASSLVGGPQETQYF
TRBD1	once	TRBJ2-5	TRBV4-2	TGTGCCAGCAGCCTGACAGGGGTCCAAGAGACCCAGTACTTC	CASSLTGVQETQYF
-	few	TRBJ1-5	TRBV7-9	TGTGCCAGCAGCCTTGAGGAGGGACAGCCCCAGCATTTT	CASSLEEGQPQHF
TRBD2	-	TRBJ2-5	TRBV9	TGTGCCAGCAGCGCCCGAGGACTAGCGGGAGTTGAGACCCAGTACTTC	CASSARGLAGVETQYF
-	-	TRBJ1-2	TRBV10-3	TGTGCCATCAGTGAGTCCGCGGTATGGACAGTGGAGGGCTACACCTTC	CAISESAVWTVEGYTF